What follows describes a single T cell receptor (beta chain). Synthetically made TCR analog templates were put into each PCR as spikes. Produced via immunoSEQ multiplex PCR; TCRdb's table is partial and in-frame only. Of approximately 26,000 clones listed, about 86% are singletons. The entry originates in a study of PD-L1 blockade in urothelial cancer. On the study more broadly: In terms of prior chemotherapy, patients had received 0 to 3 regimens. Blood was analyzed 3 weeks (second dose) and 6 weeks after treatment start.

This CDR3 contains 19 residues. The V gene's germline CDR1 is SGHVS and CDR2 FNYEAQ. V was pared by 3 bases and J by 2 bases, with 10 bases of the junction left unmatched. Each patient contributed between 1 and 8 total time points of blood mononuclear cells, pretreatment and during treatment. The chain has TRBV7-6 and TRBJ2-2, with 12 bases lining up with TRBD2. The sample in question was PBMCs, obtained around atezolizumab (anti-PD-L1) treatment. The receptor was derived from a man in his 60s with urothelial cancer. The CDR3 DNA reads as TGTGCCAGCAGCTTTGTGACTAGCGGGAGTTTTAGTAACACCGGGGAGCTGTTTTTT. Residues: CASSFVTSGSFSNTGELFF.